A single sample is the source of the 23 T cell receptor beta chains below, sequenced in a study of Graves' ophthalmopathy and Graves' hyperthyroidism. Investigators amplified TCR beta CDR3 regions from RNA transcripts. Amplification began with first-round RT-PCR using HTBI primers, then second-round multiplex PCR was performed. TCRdb used MiXCR to reprocess the multiplex PCR reads, holding one entry per CDR3 protein. The table records 300,000 to 400,000 distinct CDR3 sequences, approximately 18% of them present only once. Sequenced material: peripheral blood. These receptors were taken from an adult woman with stable Graves' hyperthyroidism.

This clonotype was counted many times. The chain joins TRBV6-2 or TRBV6-3 to TRBJ1-1; 8 bases map to TRBD1. The CDR3 covers 14 residues. Germline V gives CDR1 MNHEY, CDR2 SVGEGT. Trimming removed 4 bases from V and 0 bases from J; junction bases left unmatched: 1. CDR3 sequence reads: CASSWTGLNTEAFF. The CDR3 DNA reads as TGTGCCAGCAGTTGGACAGGGTTGAACACTGAAGCTTTCTTT.

This clonotype was seen many times. This chain uses TRBV12-3 or TRBV12-4 with TRBJ1-5; no definite D call. This CDR3 has 13 residues. Deletions cut 2 bases from V and 1 base from J, with 3 bases between. The CDR3 coding sequence is TGTGCCAGCAGTTTAAACAGCAATCAGCCCCAGCATTTT. It translates to CASSLNSNQPQHF.

This clonotype was recorded many times. The chain recombines TRBV7-2 with TRBJ1-6; D is uncertain. Germline lookup yields CDR1 SGHTA and CDR2 FQGNSA. The CDR3 sequence is 15 residues long. With 4 bases removed from V and 1 base from J, the gap between germline ends came to 8 bases. The CDR3 DNA reads as TGTGCCAGCAGCTACACAGCGTCCTATAATTCACCCCTCCACTTT. Its protein is CASSYTASYNSPLHF. The whole variable domain, filled in from reference TRBV7-2 and TRBJ1-6, reads GAGVSQSPSNKVTEKGKDVELRCDPISGHTALYWYRQSLGQGLEFLIYFQGNSAPDKSGLPSDRFSAERTGGSVSTLTIQRTQQEDSAVYLCASSYTASYNSPLHFGNGTRLTVT.

Worth noting for this clonotype: The junction differs from germline at one of its ends, possibly a read error. The V gene is TRBV20-1, the J gene TRBJ2-7; D remains ambiguous. This CDR3 is built from 14 residues. The V gene's germline CDR1 is DFQATT and CDR2 SNEGSKA (reference sequence). The CDR3 DNA reads TGCAGTGCTAGAGATTCTCTAGTGTGGAACGATCAGTACTTC. Encoded protein: CSARDSLVWNDQYF.

In its sample, this clonotype was seen a few times. This chain uses TRBV11-2 with TRBJ2-7; no definite D call. This CDR3 has 18 residues. Deletions cut 0 bases from V and 5 bases from J, with 23 bases between. The germline V gene encodes CDR1 SGHAT and CDR2 FQNNGV. CDR3 loop: CASSLDLGGARRLNEQYF. CDR3 DNA: TGTGCCAGCAGCTTAGATCTTGGTGGCGCCAGAAGGTTAAACGAGCAGTACTTC.

In its sample, this clonotype was seen many times. The rearrangement links TRBV7-9 to TRBJ2-7; D is unclear. The germline V and J ends were trimmed by 5 bases and 7 bases, with 15 bases remaining between them. CDR1 is SEHNR, CDR2 FQNEAQ, per germline (reference sequence). The CDR3 is 13 amino acids. The CDR3 spells CASSHDLGFEQYF. CDR3 nucleotides: TGTGCCAGCAGCCACGATTTGGGGTTTGAGCAGTACTTC. Drawing the rest from reference TRBV7-9 and TRBJ2-7, the complete variable domain is DTGVSQNPRHKITKRGQNVTFRCDPISEHNRLYWYRQTLGQGPEFLTYFQNEAQLEKSRLLSDRFSAERPKGSFSTLEIQRTEQGDSAMYLCASSHDLGFEQYFGPGTRLTVT.

This clonotype was detected ten times or more. This chain connects TRBV5-1 to TRBJ1-2, with a weak D call TRBD1 (6 bases). This CDR3 contains 15 residues. The V gene's germline CDR1 is SGHRS and CDR2 YFSETQ. The V end lost 4 bases, the J end lost 1 base, and 14 bases lay between the germline ends. CDR3 protein: CASSRRGTLNYGYTF. The CDR3 bases are TGCGCCAGCAGCCGTCGTGGGACACTTAACTATGGCTACACCTTC.

At least ten counts were recorded for this clonotype. At one end the junction does not follow the germline gene, possibly because of a read error. V and J are TRBV28 and TRBJ2-7; TRBD1 aligns across 7 bases. Germline loops: CDR1 MDHEN, CDR2 SYDVKM. The CDR3 has 14 amino acids. In DNA form, the CDR3 reads TGTGCCCGCAGAGATAAGGGGGCCCATTACGAGCAGTACTTC. Translated, it gives CARRDKGAHYEQYF.

V gene TRBV7-8 combines with J gene TRBJ2-7; 7 nucleotides match TRBD1. Trimming cost V 4 bases and J 1 base; bases outside gene matches: 10. The CDR3 is 16 amino acids. Germline V lookup: CDR1 SGHVS, CDR2 FQNEAQ. CDR3 DNA: TGTGCCAGCAGCTCGAGACAGGGCCCATCATCCTACGAGCAGTACTTC. It is translated as CASSSRQGPSSYEQYF.

This clonotype was observed at least ten times. The chain uses TRBV10-3 and TRBJ2-7; D is possibly TRBD1 (6 bases). CDR1 and CDR2 (germline): ENHRY, SYGVKD. V dropped 3 bases and J dropped 5 bases, with 8 bases sitting between them. The CDR3 is made up of 12 amino acids. The CDR3 DNA reads as TGTGCCATCAGTGATGGGGGCCACGAGCAGTACTTC. It codes for CAISDGGHEQYF.

Only a few counts were recorded for this clonotype. The rearrangement links TRBV6-1 to TRBJ2-7; D is perhaps TRBD2 (6 bases). The CDR3 has 16 amino acids. CDR1 and CDR2 from the germline V gene are MNHNS and SASEGT. The V end was cut by 1 base, the J end by 1 base, with 14 bases between. CDR3: CASSEEEGRASYEQYF. DNA for the CDR3: TGTGCCAGCAGTGAAGAGGAGGGAAGAGCATCCTACGAGCAGTACTTC.

This clonotype was seen only once. This is likely a read error, given that the CDR3 carries no conserved phenylalanine or tryptophan at its end. The limits of the CDR3 on the DNA are not certain, so only TCRdb's listed CDR3 is given. The chain uses TRBV7-9 and TRBJ1-1; the table's D gene call, TRBD1, was not cross checked with the DNA. The CDR3 is 14 amino acids long, termini counted. CDR1 and CDR2 (germline): SEHNR, FQNEAQ (reference sequence). The CDR3 reads CASSPGDRNTEACY.

This clonotype was detected many times. The chain recombines TRBV5-8 with TRBJ2-7; weak D call: TRBD2 (6 bases). CDR1 SGHTS and CDR2 YDEGEE come from the germline V gene. Trimming pared 8 bases from V and 11 bases from J, leaving 20 bases between. The CDR3 runs 12 residues. The CDR3: CASPGDLRREYF. The DNA for the CDR3 is TGTGCCAGTCCCGGCGACCTGCGGAGGGAGTACTTC.

This clonotype has at least ten counts. V is TRBV6-5 and J is TRBJ1-6; TRBD1 aligns across 7 bases. The V gene's germline CDR1 is MNHEY and CDR2 SVGAGI. With 2 bases clipped from V and 6 bases from J, the junction kept 7 bases outside the gene matches. The CDR3 consists of 16 residues. The CDR3, as DNA: TGTGCCAGCAGTTACACCCAGGGGGGCGGTAATTCACCCCTCCACTTT. Translating gives CASSYTQGGGNSPLHF.

Ten or more counts support this clonotype. The DNA of the CDR3 is TGTGCCAGCAGATATGGACAGGCCGGCGGGAAATACGAGCAGTACTTC. As protein: CASRYGQAGGKYEQYF. The V call is TRBV6-5, the J call TRBJ2-7, with D possibly being TRBD1 (7 bases). Germline CDR1 MNHEY, CDR2 SVGAGI. Between the trimmed V and J ends, which lost 6 bases and 4 bases, there was a span of 22 bases. This CDR3 contains 16 residues.

This clonotype was detected many times. This rearrangement joins TRBV20-1 to TRBJ2-2; weak D call: TRBD2 (5 bases). V was trimmed by 6 bases and J by 5 bases, leaving 19 bases between them. The CDR3 is made up of 15 amino acids. Germline V gene sequence: CDR1 DFQATT, CDR2 SNEGSKA (reference sequence). This chain's CDR3 is CSAADLITRTGELFF. CDR3 DNA sequence: TGCAGTGCCGCTGACTTGATAACTAGGACCGGGGAGCTGTTTTTT.

The rearrangement uses TRBV27 and TRBJ1-1; TRBD1 is a possible D gene (6 bases). Germline V gives CDR1 MNHEY, CDR2 SMNVEV (reference sequence). The CDR3 spans 14 residues. Between the trimmed V and J ends, which lost 5 bases and 5 bases, there was a span of 15 bases. The CDR3, as DNA: TGTGCCAGCAGTATTGCAGGGGTAGGGACTGAAGCTTTCTTT. Translating gives CASSIAGVGTEAFF.

This clonotype was recorded at least ten times. J is TRBJ2-7 and V is TRBV11-2, with 8 bases fitting TRBD2. The V gene's germline CDR1 is SGHAT and CDR2 FQNNGV. CDR3 length: 15 residues. With V trimmed by 6 bases and J by 2 bases, 9 bases remained unmatched. CDR3 nucleotides: TGTGCCAGCAGATCTGCCCCTAGCGGGCCCTACGAGCAGTACTTC. Translation gives CASRSAPSGPYEQYF. The variable domain in full, completed from reference TRBV11-2 and TRBJ2-7, reads EAGVAQSPRYKIIEKRQSVAFWCNPISGHATLYWYQQILGQGPKLLIQFQNNGVVDDSQLPKDRFSAERLKGVDSTLKIQPAKLEDSAVYLCASRSAPSGPYEQYFGPGTRLTVT.

This chain uses TRBV19 with TRBJ2-7; 9 nucleotides agree with TRBD1. Trimming took 4 bases from V and 7 from J; bases not matched to a gene: 8. Germline-derived CDR1 and CDR2 are LNHDA and SQIVND (reference sequence). The CDR3 runs 14 residues. Here the CDR3 DNA reads TGTGCCAGTAGTAGCGGGACAGGGTTTATTGAGCAGTACTTC. Its protein is CASSSGTGFIEQYF.

The genes are TRBV18 and TRBJ2-2; tentatively, D is TRBD1 or TRBD2 (5 bases each). The germline gives CDR1 KGHSH, CDR2 LQKENI. V lost 3 bases and J lost 3, with 17 bases in between. The CDR3 consists of 17 residues. As DNA, the CDR3 is TGTGCCAGCTCACCGAGGGGTAAAAGCGGATACACCGGGGAGCTGTTTTTT. Protein product: CASSPRGKSGYTGELFF. The full variable domain, completed using reference TRBV18 and TRBJ2-2, is NAGVMQNPRHLVRRRGQEARLRCSPMKGHSHVYWYRQLPEEGLKFMVYLQKENIIDESGMPKERFSAEFPKEGPSILRIQQVVRGDSAAYFCASSPRGKSGYTGELFFGEGSRLTVL.

This clonotype was observed a handful of times. The chain uses TRBV28 and TRBJ2-2, with a possible D match to TRBD2 (6 bases). There are 17 residues in the CDR3. Between the trimmed V and J ends, which lost 2 bases and 4 bases, there was a span of 17 bases. Germline loops: CDR1 MDHEN, CDR2 SYDVKM. The CDR3 sequence: CASSLRQSRAGTGELFF. CDR3 nucleotide sequence: TGTGCCAGCAGTTTACGGCAATCCCGAGCGGGCACCGGGGAGCTGTTTTTT.

This clonotype was seen many times. This chain connects TRBV12-3 or TRBV12-4 to TRBJ2-5; 7 positions match TRBD1. J gave up 5 bases and V 5 bases, and 11 bases lay outside the gene matches. CDR3 length: 15 residues. CDR3 protein: CASSDTGAVVETQYF. CDR3 DNA: TGTGCCAGCAGTGATACAGGGGCCGTAGTGGAGACCCAGTACTTC.

This clonotype was picked up many times. The CDR3, as DNA: TGTGCCAGCAGTGCTTCCAGGGGGGGTTCAGATACGCAGTATTTT. This sequence encodes CASSASRGGSDTQYF. The chain is built from TRBV2 and TRBJ2-3; D possibly uses TRBD1 or TRBD2 (7 bases each). Germline V CDR1 and CDR2: SNHLY, FYNNEI. The CDR3 loop spans 15 amino acids. V lost 4 bases and J 4 bases, leaving 15 bases between the germline ends.